The sequence of this TCR beta chain was determined in a study of blood T cells in healthy people across ages. Combining a sample-barcoded 5' primer with a J-beta primer mix, a second PCR ran for about 6 to 12 cycles. Every cDNA molecule carried a tag from a template-switch adaptor bearing 12 random nucleotides. TCRdb analysed the 5' RACE reads with MiXCR anew, one entry per CDR3 protein. Of some 640,000 distinct CDR3 sequences listed, around half are singletons. The table lists this clonotype with a few counts. Its antigen is not known. General study points: Older age coincided with a roughly linear decline in TCR beta diversity per million T cells.

Those donating, healthy Caucasian individuals from Russia, were aged 6 to 90. Samples had at least 7 million PBMCs isolated from them. CDR1 and CDR2 from the germline V gene are LGHDT and YNNKEL (reference sequence). The CDR3 runs to 14 residues. V dropped 2 bases and J dropped 2 bases, with 6 bases sitting between them. The sample was blood. This sequence was found in an older woman in good health. The chain joins TRBV3-1 to TRBJ2-2; D is unresolved. CDR3 in amino acids: CASSQRTNTGELFF. CDR3 nucleotide sequence: TGTGCCAGCAGCCAAAGGACCAACACCGGGGAGCTGTTTTTT. Full variable domain (missing parts from reference TRBV3-1 and TRBJ2-2): DTAVSQTPKYLVTQMGNDKSIKCEQNLGHDTMYWYKQDSKKFLKIMFSYNNKELIINETVPNRFSPKSPDKAHLNLHINSLELGDSAVYFCASSQRTNTGELFFGEGSRLTVL.